This passage covers 11 T cell receptor beta chains from one sample sequenced in a study of cytomegalovirus exposure and HLA in healthy donors (dated 2017 in TCRdb). Library preparation employed the immunoSEQ multiplex PCR assay. A mixture of 60 forward primers for TCR Vbeta segments and 13 reverse primers for TCR Jbeta segments was used in the multiplex PCR. This immuneACCESS table, as held by TCRdb, lists in-frame sequences with V and J called but not all clones. Of the missing ones, under half trace to an unresolved V gene in checked studies; the others have no known cause. Counted in this sample were about 160,000 clones; around four fifths of them appeared once. Approximately 4% of the sample is held by the ten biggest clonotypes. Sequencing used PBMCs. The receptors originated from a man aged 45 to 65 in good health and CMV-seropositive.

This sequence joins TRBV10-1 and TRBJ1-5; D call uncertain. The V and J ends lost 2 bases and 6 bases respectively, with 11 bases between them. Germline lookup yields CDR1 WNHNN and CDR2 SYGVQD (reference sequence). This CDR3 has 14 residues. The CDR3: CASSEELVPQPQHF. Written as DNA, the CDR3 is TGCGCCAGCAGTGAGGAGCTTGTCCCTCAGCCCCAGCATTTT.

As for this clone: One junction end does not reproduce the germline sequence, and a read error may be involved. This chain uses TRBV27 with TRBJ1-1; the match to TRBD1 covers 9 bases. Germline-derived CDR1 and CDR2 are MNHEY and SMNVEV (reference sequence). This CDR3 has 13 residues. The CDR3 region is CTSSYRGHTEAFF. CDR3 sequence (DNA): TGTACCAGCAGTTACAGGGGGCACACTGAAGCTTTCTTT.

The V gene is TRBV7-9, the J gene TRBJ1-2, with 8 bases aligning to TRBD1. This CDR3 has 14 amino acids. Per germline, CDR1 SEHNR and CDR2 FQNEAQ (reference sequence). The V segment lost 3 bases and the J segment 4 bases; nucleotides outside the gene matches: 4. The CDR3 DNA reads TGTGCCAGCAGCTTCAGGGGGCAGGGCTATGGCTACACCTTC. This encodes CASSFRGQGYGYTF.

The chain uses TRBV28 and TRBJ2-2; D is unresolved. CDR1 and CDR2 (germline): MDHEN, SYDVKM. The ends were cut back, 6 bases at V and 6 bases at J, with 14 bases in the middle. The CDR3 totals 14 residues. The DNA of the CDR3 is TGTGCCAGCAGCAGACACGGCTCTGCCGGGGAGCTGTTTTTT. Protein: CASSRHGSAGELFF.

The V and J genes are TRBV4-1 and TRBJ2-2, with 10 bases fitting TRBD2. Germline loops: CDR1 MGHRA, CDR2 YSYEKL. V gave up 4 bases and J gave up 2 bases; unmatched junction bases: 7. The CDR3 totals 17 residues. CDR3 DNA sequence: TGCGCCAGCAGCCGACAAGGACTAGCGGCAAACACCGGGGAGCTGTTTTTT. Its protein product is CASSRQGLAANTGELFF.

The table lists this clone with a few counts. V usage is TRBV5-5 and J usage is TRBJ2-7; the match to TRBD2 covers 12 bases. This CDR3 has 16 residues. J lost 4 bases, V lost 0 bases, and 5 bases had no gene match. The germline V gene has CDR1 SGHKS and CDR2 YYEKEE (reference sequence). The CDR3 DNA reads as TGTGCCAGCAGCTTGGATCTAGCGGGGGGGTTGTACGAGCAGTACTTC. It translates to CASSLDLAGGLYEQYF.

The rearrangement joins TRBV19 to TRBJ1-1, with D hard to call. In germline, CDR1 is LNHDA, CDR2 SQIVND (reference sequence). V lost 1 base and J 2 bases, leaving 5 bases between the germline ends. The CDR3 spans 13 residues. In DNA form, the CDR3 reads TGTGCCAGTAGTATAGTGGCTAACACTGAAGCTTTCTTT. As protein: CASSIVANTEAFF.

In this sample, this clone turned up once. The chain joins TRBV5-4 to TRBJ2-7; 11 bases agree with TRBD1. Trimming cost V 0 bases and J 6 bases; bases outside gene matches: 2. From germline, CDR1 is SGHNT and CDR2 YYREEE (reference sequence). There are 14 residues in the CDR3. CDR3 in DNA: TGTGCCAGCAGCTTGGGGGACAGGGGGTCCGAGCAGTACTTC. Its translation: CASSLGDRGSEQYF.

At least ten counts were recorded for this clone. The rearrangement uses TRBV6-4 and TRBJ1-2, with D unresolved. This CDR3 is 15 amino acids long. CDR1 is MRHNA, CDR2 SNTAGT, per germline. The ends were cut back, 0 bases at V and 7 bases at J, with 15 bases in the middle. CDR3 in amino acids: CASSDSGEGISGYTF. CDR3 in DNA: TGTGCCAGCAGTGACTCGGGAGAAGGGATAAGTGGCTACACCTTC.

The V and J genes are TRBV19 and TRBJ2-7; D gene unclear. The germline CDR1 and CDR2 sequences are LNHDA and SQIVND (reference sequence). This CDR3 has 15 amino acids. Trimming removed 0 bases from V and 3 bases from J, with 12 bases in between. DNA of the CDR3: TGTGCCAGTAGTATAGAGCACAATCCTAGCTACGAGCAGTACTTC. This gives the protein CASSIEHNPSYEQYF. Full variable domain (outside the CDR3, taken from reference TRBV19 and TRBJ2-7): DGGITQSPKYLFRKEGQNVTLSCEQNLNHDAMYWYRQDPGQGLRLIYYSQIVNDFQKGDIAEGYSVSREKKESFPLTVTSAQKNPTAFYLCASSIEHNPSYEQYFGPGTRLTVT.

V is TRBV5-1 and J is TRBJ2-2; 10 bases map to TRBD2. J lost 4 bases, V lost 0 bases, and 6 bases had no gene match. This CDR3 contains 17 residues. CDR1 SGHRS and CDR2 YFSETQ come from the germline V gene. The CDR3 here is CASSLVPSGSSTGELFF. The CDR3 bases are TGCGCCAGCAGCTTGGTGCCTAGCGGGAGTTCCACCGGGGAGCTGTTTTTT.